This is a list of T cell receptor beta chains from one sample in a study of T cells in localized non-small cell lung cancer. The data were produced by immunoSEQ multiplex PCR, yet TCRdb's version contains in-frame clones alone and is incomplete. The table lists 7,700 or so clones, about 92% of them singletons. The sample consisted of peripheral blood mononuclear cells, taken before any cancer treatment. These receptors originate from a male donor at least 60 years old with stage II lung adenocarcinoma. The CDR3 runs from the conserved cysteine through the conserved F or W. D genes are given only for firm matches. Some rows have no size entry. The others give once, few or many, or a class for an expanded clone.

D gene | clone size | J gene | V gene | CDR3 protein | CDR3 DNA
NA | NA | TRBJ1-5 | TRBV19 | CASREGTVQPQHF | TGTGCCAGTAGGGAGGGGACCGTTCAGCCCCAGCATTTT
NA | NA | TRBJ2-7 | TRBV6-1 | CASTKGWDTTYEQYF | TGTGCCAGCACCAAGGGGTGGGACACCACCTACGAGCAGTACTTC
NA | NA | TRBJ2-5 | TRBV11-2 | CASSPRRTIQETQYF | TGTGCCAGCAGCCCACGGAGGACGATTCAAGAGACCCAGTACTTC
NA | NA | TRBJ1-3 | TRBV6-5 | CASSYSGGNTIYF | TGTGCCAGCAGTTACTCAGGGGGGAACACCATATATTTT
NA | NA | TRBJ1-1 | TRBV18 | CASSPPRNTEAFF | TGTGCCAGCTCACCACCGCGAAACACTGAAGCTTTCTTT
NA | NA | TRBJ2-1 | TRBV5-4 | CASSPTAWGTNEQFF | TGTGCCAGCAGCCCCACGGCCTGGGGGACCAATGAGCAGTTCTTC
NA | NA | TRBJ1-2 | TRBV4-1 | CASSQVSFVGQDGYTF | TGCGCCAGCAGCCAAGTATCTTTTGTGGGGCAAGATGGCTACACCTTC
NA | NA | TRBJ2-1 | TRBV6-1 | CASTPRNNEQFF | TGTGCCAGCACCCCCAGAAACAATGAGCAGTTCTTC
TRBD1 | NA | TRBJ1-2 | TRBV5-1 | CASSPSRQGTSRGYTF | TGCGCCAGCAGCCCTTCTCGACAGGGGACCTCCAGGGGCTACACCTTC
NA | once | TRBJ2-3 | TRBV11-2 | CASSLAGADTQYF | TGTGCCAGCAGCTTAGCGGGCGCAGATACGCAGTATTTT
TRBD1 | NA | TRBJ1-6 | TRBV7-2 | CASSLDRGLSPLHF | TGTGCCAGCAGCTTAGACAGGGGGCTTTCACCCCTCCACTTT
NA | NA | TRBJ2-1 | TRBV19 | CASSIGPWRPEGFLLFF | TGTGCCAGTAGTATAGGCCCTTGGCGTCCGGAGGGCTTTCTTCTGTTCTTC
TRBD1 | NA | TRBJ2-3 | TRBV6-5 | CASSYGGQGNTDTQYF | TGTGCCAGCAGTTACGGTGGACAGGGAAACACAGATACGCAGTATTTT
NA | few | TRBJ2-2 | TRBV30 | CAWSAGRELFF | TGTGCCTGGAGTGCGGGAAGGGAGCTGTTTTTT
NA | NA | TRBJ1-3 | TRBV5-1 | CASSFGNTIYF | TGCGCCAGCAGCTTCGGAAACACCATATATTTT
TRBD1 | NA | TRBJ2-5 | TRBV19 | CASRHRGAQETQYF | TGTGCCAGTAGACACAGGGGGGCCCAAGAGACCCAGTACTTC
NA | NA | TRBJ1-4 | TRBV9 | CASSVDGAQGPGEKLFF | TGTGCCAGCAGCGTAGATGGGGCACAGGGCCCAGGGGAAAAACTGTTTTTT
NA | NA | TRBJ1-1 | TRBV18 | CASSPPGGRMNTEAFF | TGTGCCAGCTCACCACCGGGGGGAAGAATGAACACTGAAGCTTTCTTT
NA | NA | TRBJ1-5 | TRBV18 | CASSPSGSNQPQHF | TGTGCCAGCTCACCATCCGGGTCCAATCAGCCCCAGCATTTT
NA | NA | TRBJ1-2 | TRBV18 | CASSSGKAYGYTF | TGTGCCAGCTCATCGGGAAAGGCCTATGGCTACACCTTC
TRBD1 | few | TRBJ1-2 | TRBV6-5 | CASSSGQGSGAYGYTF | TGTGCCAGCAGTTCTGGACAGGGGAGTGGAGCTTATGGCTACACCTTC
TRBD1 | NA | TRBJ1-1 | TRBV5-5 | CASWRDRRNTEAFF | TGTGCCAGCTGGAGGGACAGAAGGAACACTGAAGCTTTCTTT
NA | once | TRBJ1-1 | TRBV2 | CASPRDTEAFF | TGTGCCAGCCCCAGGGACACTGAAGCTTTCTTT
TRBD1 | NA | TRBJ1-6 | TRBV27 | CASSWRETGSSPLHF | TGTGCCAGCAGTTGGCGGGAGACAGGGAGTTCACCCCTCCACTTT
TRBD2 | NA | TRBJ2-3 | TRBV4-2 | CASRRTGGQITDTQYF | TGTGCCAGCAGGAGAACGGGGGGGCAGATTACAGATACGCAGTATTTT
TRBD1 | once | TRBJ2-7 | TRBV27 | CASSLWTGFDEQYF | TGTGCCAGCAGTTTATGGACAGGGTTCGACGAGCAGTACTTC
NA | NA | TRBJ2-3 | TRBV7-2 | CASSLEELLGGRSTDTQYF | TGTGCCAGCAGCTTAGAGGAGTTGTTGGGGGGGCGCAGCACAGATACGCAGTATTTT
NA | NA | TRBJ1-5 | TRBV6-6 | CASTQGNQPQHF | TGTGCCAGCACTCAGGGTAATCAGCCCCAGCATTTT
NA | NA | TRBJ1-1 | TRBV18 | CASSTGNTEAFF | TGTGCCAGCTCCACAGGGAACACTGAAGCTTTCTTT
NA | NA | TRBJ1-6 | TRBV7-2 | CASSLEGGGAYNSPLHF | TGTGCCAGCAGCTTAGAAGGAGGGGGGGCTTATAATTCACCCCTCCACTTT
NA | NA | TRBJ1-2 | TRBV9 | CASSVEGLPRTYGYTF | TGTGCCAGCAGCGTAGAGGGCCTCCCCCGGACCTATGGCTACACCTTC
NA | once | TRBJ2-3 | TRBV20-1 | CSRSVVDTQYF | TGCAGTCGTTCCGTTGTGGATACGCAGTATTTT
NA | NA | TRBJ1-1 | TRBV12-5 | CASGSGGYGFTEAFF | TGTGCTAGTGGTTCGGGGGGATACGGGTTTACTGAAGCTTTCTTT
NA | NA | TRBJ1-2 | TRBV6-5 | CASRTGGNYGYTF | TGTGCCAGCAGGACAGGTGGGAACTATGGCTACACCTTC
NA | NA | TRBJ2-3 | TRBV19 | CASSTTDTQYF | TGTGCCAGTAGTACTACAGATACGCAGTATTTT
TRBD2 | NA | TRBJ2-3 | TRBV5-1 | CASSFIGTTNTDTQYF | TGCGCCAGCAGCTTTATCGGGACTACAAACACAGATACGCAGTATTTT
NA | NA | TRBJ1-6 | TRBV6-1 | CASLGNSPLHF | TGTGCCAGCTTGGGGAATTCACCCCTCCACTTT
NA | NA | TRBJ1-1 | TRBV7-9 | CASSPLSRDGEAFF | TGTGCCAGCAGCCCCCTCTCCCGGGATGGTGAAGCTTTCTTT
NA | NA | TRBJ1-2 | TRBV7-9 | CASSLGGGYTF | TGTGCCAGCAGCTTAGGGGGTGGCTACACCTTC
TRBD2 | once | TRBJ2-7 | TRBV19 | CASSMGAGVTYEQYF | TGTGCCAGTAGTATGGGAGCGGGGGTTACCTACGAGCAGTACTTC
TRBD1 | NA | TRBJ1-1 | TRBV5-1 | CASSLFRTGRNTEAFF | TGCGCCAGCAGCTTGTTCCGGACAGGGCGGAACACTGAAGCTTTCTTT
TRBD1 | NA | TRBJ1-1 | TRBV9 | CASSPRQGRNTEAFF | TGTGCCAGCAGCCCTCGACAGGGGAGAAACACTGAAGCTTTCTTT
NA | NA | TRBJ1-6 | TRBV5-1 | CASSLGGHQGGSPLHF | TGCGCCAGCAGCTTGGGGGGACACCAAGGCGGTTCACCCCTCCACTTT